A selection of T cell receptor beta chains follows, all from one sample in a study of molecular identifiers for immune sequencing clone quantification. TCRdb re-analysed the PCR reads in MiXCR, keeping a single row per CDR3 protein. The sample lists over 600,000 distinct CDR3 sequences, just under 20% seen once, with roughly 0.85% in the top ten. Material: naive CD8+ T cells from blood, with Jurkat cell RNA spiked in. Receptors originate from a human donor in good health. Some libraries in this study had Jurkat cell RNA spiked in. CDR3s include the opening cysteine and the closing phenylalanine or tryptophan. The D gene is left open where the match is weak. Some rows mark clone size as missing; the rest say once, few, many or name a class of expanded clone.

d_call j_call clone_size v_call cdr3_length cdr3_aa cdr3_nt
- TRBJ1-3 many TRBV14 16 CASSPTQGPSGNTIYF TGTGCCAGCAGCCCTACCCAGGGACCCTCTGGAAACACCATATATTTT
- TRBJ1-6 many TRBV10-2 16 CASSVSPGEVNSPLHF TGCGCCAGCAGTGTATCCCCAGGGGAAGTAAATTCACCCCTCCACTTT
- TRBJ1-5 many TRBV6-6 13 CASSFYSNQPQHF TGTGCCAGCAGTTTCTATAGCAATCAGCCCCAGCATTTT
TRBD1 TRBJ2-7 - TRBV9 16 CASSASGTEHHYEQYF TGTGCCAGCAGCGCTTCCGGGACAGAACACCACTACGAGCAGTACTTC
- TRBJ2-7 few TRBV11-2 16 CASSTHPVGRNPEQYF TGTGCCAGCAGCACCCACCCGGTGGGACGGAATCCCGAGCAGTACTTC
TRBD1 TRBJ2-1 few TRBV12-3/TRBV12-4 15 CASRAQGLSYNEQFF TGTGCCAGCAGAGCACAGGGGCTCTCCTACAATGAGCAGTTCTTC
- TRBJ1-5 - TRBV6-2/TRBV6-3 17 CASSYRRPGASNQPQHF TGTGCCAGCAGTTACCGTAGGCCGGGGGCTAGCAATCAGCCCCAGCATTTT
TRBD1 TRBJ1-5 - TRBV4-2 15 CASSQGQGSNQLQHF TGTGCCAGCAGCCAAGGACAGGGGAGCAATCAGCTCCAGCATTTT
- TRBJ1-1 many TRBV4-1 16 CASSLDAATMNTEAFF TGCGCCAGCAGCTTGGACGCAGCAACGATGAACACTGAAGCTTTCTTT
- TRBJ2-1 many TRBV21-1 14 CASSKVRKTNEQFF TGTGCCAGCAGCAAAGTTCGGAAAACCAATGAGCAGTTCTTC
- TRBJ2-2 many TRBV5-4 16 CASSLVANRDTGELFF TGTGCCAGCAGCTTGGTCGCCAACCGGGACACCGGGGAGCTGTTTTTT
- TRBJ2-7 - TRBV20-1 12 CSARESPYGQYF TGCAGTGCTAGAGAATCACCCTACGGGCAGTACTTC
TRBD2 TRBJ2-3 many TRBV4-1 15 CASSPPGLAADTQYF TGCGCCAGCAGCCCGCCGGGACTAGCCGCAGATACGCAGTATTTT
- TRBJ2-7 many TRBV11-2 13 CASSPGTLFEQYF TGTGCCAGCAGCCCCGGGACCCTTTTCGAGCAGTACTTC
- TRBJ2-1 few TRBV7-9 15 CASSFLTHREGEQFF TGTGCCAGCAGCTTTTTGACCCACCGTGAGGGTGAGCAGTTCTTC
- TRBJ2-2 few TRBV7-9 16 CASSLVPASNTGELFF TGTGCCAGCAGCTTAGTGCCGGCTTCGAACACCGGGGAGCTGTTTTTT
- TRBJ1-5 many TRBV21-1 15 CASSKGRQVNQPQHF TGTGCCAGCAGCAAAGGTCGACAGGTGAATCAGCCCCAGCATTTT
TRBD1 TRBJ2-3 - TRBV7-6 15 CASSPGQGAVDTQYF TGTGCCAGCAGCCCGGGACAGGGGGCGGTGGATACGCAGTATTTT
TRBD1 TRBJ1-6 many TRBV20-1 18 CSARGGRDRVSYNSPLHF TGCAGTGCTAGAGGGGGTAGGGACAGGGTTTCCTATAATTCACCCCTCCACTTT
- TRBJ2-1 - TRBV5-1 15 CASSPRTGRYNEQFF TGCGCCAGCAGCCCGCGGACGGGGAGATACAATGAGCAGTTCTTC
TRBD1 TRBJ2-7 many TRBV6-5 14 CASSSWDRAYEQYF TGTGCCAGCAGTTCTTGGGACAGAGCCTACGAGCAGTACTTC
- TRBJ2-3 many TRBV9 16 CASSVVWDTRTDTQYF TGTGCCAGCAGCGTAGTATGGGACACCCGCACAGATACGCAGTATTTT
- TRBJ2-7 many TRBV7-2 14 CASSLVQGAYEQYF TGTGCCAGCAGCTTAGTGCAGGGAGCCTACGAGCAGTACTTC
- TRBJ2-1 few TRBV11-3 13 CASSFDGVGEQFF TGTGCCAGCAGCTTTGATGGGGTCGGTGAGCAGTTCTTC
- TRBJ2-7 many TRBV29-1 14 CSVASGLSSYEQYF TGCAGCGTTGCGTCCGGACTCAGCTCCTACGAGCAGTACTTC
TRBD1 TRBJ2-7 many TRBV11-3 15 CASSPGTGAIGEQYF TGTGCCAGCAGCCCGGGGACAGGGGCGATCGGCGAGCAGTACTTC
- TRBJ2-7 many TRBV25-1 16 CASPRSRTESSYEQYF TGTGCCAGCCCGCGAAGCCGGACAGAGAGCTCCTACGAGCAGTACTTC
- TRBJ1-5 - TRBV19 17 CASRPPSGGAGNQPQHF TGTGCCAGTAGACCCCCCTCTGGGGGGGCGGGCAATCAGCCCCAGCATTTT
TRBD2 TRBJ2-7 few TRBV4-3 15 CASGPAGGGTYEQYF TGCGCCAGCGGGCCGGCGGGAGGAGGAACCTACGAGCAGTACTTC
- TRBJ2-2 many TRBV7-9 14 CASSQIPGPGELFF TGTGCCAGCAGCCAAATACCGGGCCCCGGGGAGCTGTTTTTT